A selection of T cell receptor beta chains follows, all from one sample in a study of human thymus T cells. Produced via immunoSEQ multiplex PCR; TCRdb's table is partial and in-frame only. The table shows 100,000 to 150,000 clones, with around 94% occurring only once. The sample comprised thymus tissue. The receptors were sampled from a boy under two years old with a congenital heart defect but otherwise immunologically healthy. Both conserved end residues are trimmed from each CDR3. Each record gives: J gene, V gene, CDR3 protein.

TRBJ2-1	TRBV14	ASSLGTSGGPGDNEQF
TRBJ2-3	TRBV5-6	ASSLTSGTSTDTQY
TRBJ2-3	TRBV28	AGATAGDTQY
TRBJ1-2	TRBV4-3	ASSQDYQGAYGYT
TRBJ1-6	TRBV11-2	ASSPSSTNSPLH
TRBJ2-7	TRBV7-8	ASSLESTYEQY
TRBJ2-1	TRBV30	AWSVPGIVDEQF
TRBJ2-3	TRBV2	ASSEALFGLTDTQY
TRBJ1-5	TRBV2	ASTEDNNQPQH
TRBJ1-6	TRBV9	ASSLRTGHNSPLH
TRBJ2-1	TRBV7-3	ASSLAPGSGVYNEQF
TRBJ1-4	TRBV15	ATTLAGQNEKLF
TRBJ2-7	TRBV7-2	ASSRSGALGEQY
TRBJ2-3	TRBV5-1	ASSLKSPLNTDTQY
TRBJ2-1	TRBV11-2	ASSVPSGGAHGNEQF
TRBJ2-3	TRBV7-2	ASSRTGGHAQY
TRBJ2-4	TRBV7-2	ASSRLGTDKNIQY
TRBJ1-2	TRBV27	ASSHSGAPNYGYT
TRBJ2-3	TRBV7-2	ASSLMGPDTQY
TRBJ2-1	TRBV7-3	ASSSQAGAYYNEQF
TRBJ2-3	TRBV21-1	ASSRYHRGDTQY
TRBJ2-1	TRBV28	ASSRTGAPYNEQF
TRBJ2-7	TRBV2	ASSVGRGGLEQY
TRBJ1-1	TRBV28	ASRKHLNTEAF
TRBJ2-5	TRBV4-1	ASSQAGGALATQY
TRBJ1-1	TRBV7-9	ASNLGTLLNTEAF
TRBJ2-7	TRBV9	ASSVGAAGVPSYEQY
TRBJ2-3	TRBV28	ASSLVAGGLFSTDTQY
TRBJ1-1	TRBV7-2	ASSSESRGVYTEAF
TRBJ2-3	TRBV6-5	ASSYGTSGGADTQY
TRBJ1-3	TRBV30	AWSVFRTGGNTIY
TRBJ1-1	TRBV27	ASSPRSGTGGTNTEAF
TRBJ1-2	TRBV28	ASTPRDKKGGYT
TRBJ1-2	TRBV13	ASSRGRDVKGYT
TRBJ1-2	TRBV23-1	ASSHRDQRDGYT
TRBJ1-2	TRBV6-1	ASTERDRNYGYT
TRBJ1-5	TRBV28	ASSELGRRSNQPQH
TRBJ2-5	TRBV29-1	SVERDPKTQY
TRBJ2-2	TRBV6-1	ASSEAQGSNTGELF
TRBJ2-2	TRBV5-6	ASSNVAPSNTGELF
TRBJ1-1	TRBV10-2	ASRDRGWATEAF
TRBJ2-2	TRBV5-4	ASTQGIANTGELF
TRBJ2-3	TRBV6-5	ASSYSGIAGSDTQY
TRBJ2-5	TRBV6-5	ASSYSAGEETQY
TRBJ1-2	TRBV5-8	ASSLRVDRAPYGYT
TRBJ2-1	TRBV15	ATSRDRGLYNEQF
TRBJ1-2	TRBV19	ASSVVGQGLDGYT
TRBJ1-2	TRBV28	ASRPKSRGHGYT
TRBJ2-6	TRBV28	ASSLRHPSGANVLT
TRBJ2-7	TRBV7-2	ASSLGLDCYEQY
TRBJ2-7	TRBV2	ASSQRGDGLYEQY
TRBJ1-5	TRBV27	ASGARGWDQPQH
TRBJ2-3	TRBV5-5	ASSLENPDTQY